This TCR beta chain was captured in a study of T-cell memory formation after mild COVID-19. Using its own MiXCR run on the 5' RACE reads, TCRdb lists one record per CDR3 protein. Of 250,000 to 300,000 distinct CDR3 sequences listed, around 16% are singletons. Deletions cut 7 bases from V and 8 bases from J, with 20 bases between. Germline-derived CDR1 and CDR2 are KGHDR and SFDVKD. The CDR3 is 15 amino acids. The source material was PBMCs or a T cell subset sorted from them (not recorded which). The gene calls are TRBV24-1 and TRBJ2-1; D possibly matches TRBD1 or TRBD2 (5 bases each). The TCR was taken from a man aged 18-30 years who had mild COVID-19 (a few samples of this study predate the infection). Cell type and time point are not known. The CDR3 protein is CATRLGTGARDEQFF. As DNA, the CDR3 is TGTGCCACCAGGTTGGGGACGGGTGCAAGGGATGAGCAGTTCTTC.